Listed here are 22 T cell receptor beta chains from one sample, sequenced in a study of T-cell reconstitution after alpha-beta-depleted transplantation in children. Preparing the TCRbeta library involved the use of unique molecular identifiers. TCRdb reprocessed the PCR reads via MiXCR and lists one record per CDR3 protein. The sample lists about 420,000 distinct CDR3 sequences, 15% to 20% occurring once. The sample in question was PBMCs, mostly from graft donor cells, obtained 360 days after TCRalphabeta/CD19-depleted stem cell transplant. All receptors come from a boy under three years old who had a stem cell transplant for Wiskott-Aldrich syndrome, so the T cells may come from the graft donor.

Only a few counts were recorded for this clonotype. V and J are TRBV6-6 and TRBJ1-2; D is undetermined. Germline loops: CDR1 MNHNY, CDR2 SVGAGI (reference sequence). Trimming stripped 10 bases from V and 8 bases from J, with 5 bases between. The length of the CDR3 is 8 residues. The CDR3 DNA is TGTGCCATAGGGGGCTACACCTTC. Its protein product is CAIGGYTF.

The genes are TRBV12-3 or TRBV12-4 and TRBJ2-3, with 10 bases identical to TRBD2. The CDR3 is made up of 16 amino acids. V lost 3 bases, J lost 2 bases, and 5 bases stayed unmatched. In DNA, the CDR3 is TGTGCCAGCAGTTTCAGGACTAGCGGTAACACAGATACGCAGTATTTT. Encoded protein: CASSFRTSGNTDTQYF.

The gene calls are TRBV3-1 and TRBJ1-2, with D perhaps TRBD1 (5 bases). CDR3 length: 12 residues. The germline CDR1 and CDR2 sequences are LGHDT and YNNKEL (reference sequence). Trimming cost V 3 bases and J 7 bases, with 9 bases left between them. This chain's CDR3 is CASSQGRSGYTF. DNA of the CDR3: TGTGCCAGCAGCCAGGGGCGTAGTGGCTACACCTTC.

In its sample, this clonotype was seen a few times. J is TRBJ2-2 and V is TRBV12-3 or TRBV12-4, with a weak D call TRBD1 (5 bases). V lost 4 bases, J lost 4 bases, and 10 bases lay in between. The CDR3 runs to 14 residues. For the CDR3, the DNA is TGTGCCAGCAGTTCTAGGACAAGCACCGGGGAGCTGTTTTTT. This encodes CASSSRTSTGELFF.

V and J are TRBV20-1 and TRBJ2-7; D call uncertain. The V end lost 0 bases, the J end lost 5 bases, and 5 bases lay between the germline ends. CDR3 length: 11 residues. Per germline, CDR1 DFQATT and CDR2 SNEGSKA (reference sequence). The CDR3 loop is CSARDSHEQYF. The DNA for the CDR3 is TGCAGTGCTAGAGATAGCCACGAGCAGTACTTC.

This clonotype was picked up a small number of times. The chain joins TRBV4-1 to TRBJ2-5; D possibly matches TRBD1 or TRBD2 (5 bases each). From germline, CDR1 is MGHRA and CDR2 YSYEKL. The V and J ends lost 5 bases and 2 bases respectively, with 18 bases between them. This CDR3 contains 16 residues. CDR3 amino acids: CASSSQPGRTQETQYF. Written as DNA, the CDR3 is TGCGCCAGCAGCTCGCAACCGGGACGGACACAAGAGACCCAGTACTTC.

In this sample, this clonotype turned up a few times. The chain is built from TRBV3-1 and TRBJ2-1; 7 nucleotides match TRBD2. Germline values: CDR1 LGHDT, CDR2 YNNKEL (reference sequence). V dropped 1 base and J dropped 3; count of bases not matched to a gene: 15. The CDR3 contains 19 residues. The CDR3 DNA follows: TGTGCCAGCAGCCAAGTAGGACCCAGAACTGAGCGGGACTACAATGAGCAGTTCTTC. Translating it yields CASSQVGPRTERDYNEQFF.

This clonotype appeared a few times. The rearrangement joins TRBV7-7 to TRBJ2-3; 14 bases agree with TRBD2. The germline V gene has CDR1 SSHAT and CDR2 FNYEAQ (reference sequence). V lost 5 bases and J lost 5; bases outside the gene matches: 3. The CDR3 contains 15 residues. The CDR3 region has the DNA TGTGCCAGCAGCCGGGGACTAGCGGGAGTAGATACGCAGTATTTT. Translated, it gives CASSRGLAGVDTQYF. Complete variable domain (other parts from reference TRBV7-7 and TRBJ2-3): GAGVSQSPRYKVTKRGQDVTLRCDPISSHATLYWYQQALGQGPEFLTYFNYEAQPDKSGLPSDRFSAERPEGSISTLTIQRTEQRDSAMYRCASSRGLAGVDTQYFGPGTRLTVL.

This clonotype was detected a few times. This rearrangement joins TRBV4-3 to TRBJ1-2; tentative D call: TRBD1 (5 bases). Trimming removed 2 bases at V and 4 bases at J, with 5 bases between. The CDR3 is made up of 12 amino acids. The germline CDR1 and CDR2 sequences are LGHNA and YSLEER. The CDR3 loop is CASSQRGYGYTF. The CDR3, as DNA: TGCGCCAGCAGCCAAAGGGGCTATGGCTACACCTTC.

The chain is built from TRBV6-2 or TRBV6-3 and TRBJ2-1; 9 positions agree with TRBD2. Per germline, CDR1 MNHEY and CDR2 SVGEGT. V was clipped by 5 bases and J by 5 bases; unmatched bases: 4. The CDR3 sequence is 14 residues long. CDR3 sequence (DNA): TGTGCCAGCAGTCGGACTAGCGAAAACAATGAGCAGTTCTTC. This codes for CASSRTSENNEQFF.

This clonotype was seen only a few times. The CDR3 here is CASSVGGGDTDTQYF. The CDR3 DNA follows: TGTGCCAGCAGCGTAGGCGGGGGGGACACAGATACGCAGTATTTT. V is TRBV9 and J is TRBJ2-3, with TRBD2 identical over 9 bases. Germline CDR1 SGDLS, CDR2 YYNGEE. The CDR3 length is 15 residues. J gave up 2 bases and V 0 bases, and 1 base lay outside the gene matches.

This clonotype has more than one count but fewer than ten. The J gene is TRBJ2-7, the V gene TRBV10-1; D is ambiguous. This CDR3 region has 12 residues. V was shortened by 3 bases and J by 6 bases, with 9 bases between the two germline ends. Germline assignment: CDR1 WNHNN and CDR2 SYGVQD (reference sequence). The CDR3 bases are TGCGCCAGCAGTGAACTGTTCGGCGAGCAGTACTTC. It translates to CASSELFGEQYF.

The chain couples TRBV12-3 or TRBV12-4 to TRBJ2-1; TRBD1 matches 10 bases. V dropped 7 bases and J dropped 6; count of bases not matched to a gene: 12. This CDR3 spans 16 amino acids. The CDR3 spells CASTRDRGRDTNEQFF. The CDR3 DNA reads TGTGCCAGCACGAGAGACAGGGGGCGCGATACCAATGAGCAGTTCTTC.

V is TRBV7-9 and J is TRBJ2-7; a weak D match, TRBD1 (5 bases). The germline V gene has CDR1 SEHNR and CDR2 FQNEAQ (reference sequence). The CDR3 loop spans 13 amino acids. Trimming left V 1 base short and J 5 bases short, with 9 bases between. The CDR3 loop reads CASSLGRRDEQYF. The CDR3 DNA reads as TGTGCCAGCAGCTTAGGCCGCAGGGACGAGCAGTACTTC.

The chain joins TRBV2 to TRBJ2-3; 8 positions match TRBD2. This CDR3 is 17 amino acids long. The V segment lost 0 bases and the J segment 0 bases; nucleotides outside the gene matches: 5. Germline CDR1 reads SNHLY; CDR2 reads FYNNEI. CDR3 in DNA: TGTGCCAGCAGTGAAGCGCGTCTAGCGGGCAGCACAGATACGCAGTATTTT. This sequence encodes CASSEARLAGSTDTQYF.

The V and J genes are TRBV9 and TRBJ2-7; no clear D gene. Between the trimmed V and J ends, which lost 0 bases and 4 bases, there was a span of 8 bases. The germline V gene encodes CDR1 SGDLS and CDR2 YYNGEE. This CDR3 spans 13 amino acids. CDR3 region: CASSVGYSYEQYF. The CDR3 coding sequence is TGTGCCAGCAGCGTAGGTTACTCATACGAGCAGTACTTC.

This clonotype has just a few counts. The V call is TRBV12-3 or TRBV12-4, the J call TRBJ2-7; 7 nucleotides agree with TRBD1. The trim removed 6 bases at V and 1 base at J, leaving 6 bases unmatched. This CDR3 spans 14 amino acids. The DNA of the CDR3 is TGTGCCAGCAGCCCCGGACAGGTTTCCTACGAGCAGTACTTC. Its protein product is CASSPGQVSYEQYF.

There are a few counts of this clonotype. The chain uses TRBV12-3 or TRBV12-4 and TRBJ2-3, with D maybe TRBD1 (5 bases). Trimming left V 6 bases short and J 1 base short, with 23 bases between. The CDR3 loop spans 18 amino acids. Here the CDR3 reads CASSPTVNLLGRTDTQYF. Here the CDR3 DNA reads TGTGCCAGCAGCCCGACTGTGAACCTACTGGGGCGCACAGATACGCAGTATTTT.

In this sample, this clonotype turned up once. The chain combines TRBV24-1 with TRBJ2-6; D remains unclear. The V gene's germline CDR1 is KGHDR and CDR2 SFDVKD. V was clipped by 5 bases and J by 0 bases, with 7 bases between them. This CDR3 has 15 residues. The CDR3 nucleotides are TGTGCCACCAGTGCAGGCTTCTCTGGGGCCAACGTCCTGACTTTC. It translates to CATSAGFSGANVLTF.

This clonotype was detected ten times or more. The chain combines TRBV29-1 with TRBJ2-5; the D gene is possibly TRBD2 (5 bases). The length of the CDR3 is 11 residues. Germline CDR1 is SQVTM and CDR2 is ANQGSEA. V dropped 7 bases and J dropped 8 bases, with 14 bases sitting between them. Here the CDR3 reads CSALAPVTQYF. In nucleotides, the CDR3 is TGCAGCGCCCTAGCCCCGGTTACCCAGTACTTC.

V usage is TRBV24-1 and J usage is TRBJ2-3; D call uncertain. This CDR3 comprises 14 residues. Trimming removed 6 bases from V and 0 bases from J, with 9 bases in between. Germline-derived CDR1 and CDR2 are KGHDR and SFDVKD. The CDR3 region is CATSSGPSTDTQYF. Here the CDR3 DNA reads TGTGCCACCAGTAGTGGTCCTAGCACAGATACGCAGTATTTT.

V is TRBV5-1 and J is TRBJ2-3; D possibly corresponds to TRBD1 (5 bases). V lost 0 bases and J 6 bases, leaving 11 bases between the germline ends. CDR1 and CDR2 (germline): SGHRS, YFSETQ. This CDR3 is built from 14 residues. DNA of the CDR3: TGCGCCAGCAGCTTGGCCTCTAAGGGGGATACGCAGTATTTT. The encoded protein is CASSLASKGDTQYF.